Below, one T cell receptor (beta chain) is given with its context. Trimming took 4 bases from V and 2 from J, leaving 13 bases between them. CDR1 is SGHKS, CDR2 YYEKEE, per germline (reference sequence). The CDR3 runs 15 residues. Only in-frame clones appear in the TCRdb table, and some are missing; sequencing was by immunoSEQ multiplex PCR. The repertoire includes about 21,000 clones, about 77% of them detected once, and approximately 9.6% sits in the top ten. The data stem from a study of OX40 agonist ivuxolimab in advanced cancers. The TCR sequence derives from an adult with an advanced solid tumor such as melanoma, head and neck, liver or kidney cancer. The rearrangement uses TRBV5-5 and TRBJ2-1, with D maybe TRBD2 (6 bases). The sample consisted of CD4+ or CD8+ T cells sorted from blood, taken in a trial of the OX40 agonist ivuxolimab. The CDR3 sequence: CASSPGPGAYNEQFF. CDR3 nucleotides: TGTGCCAGCAGCCCCGGACCGGGGGCCTACAATGAGCAGTTCTTC.